The 24 T cell receptor beta chains in this list originate from one sample, sequenced in a study of identical twins. TCRdb reprocessed the 5' RACE reads via MiXCR and lists one record per CDR3 protein. The sample has about 1.7 million distinct CDR3 sequences; about 32% are singletons. The sequenced sample was cord blood. The receptors shown here come from a newborn girl in good health.

This clonotype was counted a few times. The rearrangement uses TRBV7-2 and TRBJ2-1; 7 bases are a match to TRBD2. From germline, CDR1 is SGHTA and CDR2 FQGNSA. After removal of 2 bases from V and 2 bases from J, the junction contained 6 bases not matched to a gene. This CDR3 spans 16 amino acids. The CDR3 protein is CASSLLAVEPYNEQFF. In DNA, the CDR3 is TGTGCCAGCAGCTTACTAGCGGTAGAACCCTACAATGAGCAGTTCTTC.

This clonotype has a handful of counts. The chain is built from TRBV5-1 and TRBJ2-7, with 8 bases aligning to TRBD1. The junction had 9 bases not matched to a gene; V was cut back by 1 base and J by 3 bases. Germline V gene data show CDR1 as SGHRS and CDR2 as YFSETQ. This CDR3 is built from 16 residues. CDR3 protein: CASSLSPGQAYYEQYF. The CDR3 region has the DNA TGCGCCAGCAGCTTGTCCCCGGGACAGGCCTACTACGAGCAGTACTTC.

V is TRBV3-1 and J is TRBJ2-1; 7 positions agree with TRBD2. Germline V gives CDR1 LGHDT, CDR2 YNNKEL (reference sequence). The CDR3 is 18 amino acids. V shed 0 bases, J shed 2 bases, and the junction held 10 bases outside the gene matches. The DNA for the CDR3 is TGTGCCAGCAGCCAAGATAGGGAAGGCGGGAGCCCCTACAATGAGCAGTTCTTC. It encodes CASSQDREGGSPYNEQFF.

This clonotype has more than one count but fewer than ten. The CDR3 here is CASSYSGLAPDTQYF. CDR3 nucleotide sequence: TGTGCCAGCAGTTACTCCGGGCTAGCTCCAGATACGCAGTATTTT. This sequence joins TRBV6-5 and TRBJ2-3; tentative D call: TRBD2 (5 bases). V lost 0 bases, J lost 4 bases, and 11 bases lay in between. CDR3 length equals 15 residues. In germline, CDR1 is MNHEY, CDR2 SVGAGI.

V is TRBV19 and J is TRBJ1-4, with D perhaps matching TRBD1 (5 bases). The CDR3 length is 15 residues. The germline CDR1 and CDR2 sequences are LNHDA and SQIVND (reference sequence). V lost 6 bases, J lost 6 bases, and 17 bases lay in between. The CDR3 is CASSLWGNPDEKLFF. In nucleotides, the CDR3 is TGTGCCAGTAGCCTTTGGGGGAACCCCGATGAAAAACTGTTTTTT. Filled out from reference TRBV19 and TRBJ1-4, the complete variable domain reads DGGITQSPKYLFRKEGQNVTLSCEQNLNHDAMYWYRQDPGQGLRLIYYSQIVNDFQKGDIAEGYSVSREKKESFPLTVTSAQKNPTAFYLCASSLWGNPDEKLFFGSGTQLSVL.

The chain joins TRBV28 to TRBJ2-5; TRBD2 agrees at 7 bases. This CDR3 is built from 14 residues. The germline CDR1 and CDR2 sequences are MDHEN and SYDVKM. Trimming cost V 6 bases and J 11 bases; bases outside gene matches: 15. CDR3 protein: CASRSSGPPNEQYF. The CDR3 DNA sequence: TGTGCCAGCAGGTCTAGCGGACCGCCCAATGAGCAGTACTTC.

Comment on this clonotype: One end of the junction is discordant with germline, which a read error may explain. V and J are TRBV29-1 and TRBJ2-7, with D perhaps matching TRBD1 (5 bases). Germline assignment: CDR1 SQVTM and CDR2 ANQGSEA. CDR3 length: 11 amino acids. CDR3 loop: CSVDNSYGQYF. The CDR3 nucleotides are TGCAGCGTGGACAACTCCTACGGGCAGTACTTC.

This clonotype was recorded at least ten times. The chain recombines TRBV24-1 with TRBJ2-3; D gene unclear. Germline CDR1 and CDR2: KGHDR and SFDVKD. The length of the CDR3 is 13 residues. V shed 0 bases and J shed 3 bases, with 3 bases lying between them. The CDR3 is CATSDLQTDTQYF. The CDR3 DNA reads as TGTGCCACCAGTGATTTGCAGACAGATACGCAGTATTTT.

V usage is TRBV3-1 and J usage is TRBJ1-1, with D perhaps TRBD1 (5 bases). This CDR3 region has 14 residues. With 5 bases removed from V and 4 bases from J, the gap between germline ends came to 14 bases. The germline V gene encodes CDR1 LGHDT and CDR2 YNNKEL (reference sequence). Here the CDR3 reads CASSARGSSTEAFF. CDR3 nucleotides: TGTGCCAGCAGCGCCCGGGGCAGCTCCACTGAAGCTTTCTTT.

A single count supports this clonotype. A read error may explain this, as a much larger clone is one base away. The chain uses TRBV20-1 and TRBJ2-7; D gene uncertain. Germline assignment: CDR1 DFQATT and CDR2 SNEGSKA (reference sequence). There are 15 residues in the CDR3. Trimming shortened V by 4 bases and J by 2 bases, and 18 bases separated the two germline ends. CDR3 residues: CSANPAVGQPYEQYF. In nucleotides, the CDR3 is TGCAGTGCTAACCCGGCGGTAGGGCAACCCTACGAGCAGTACTTC.

This clonotype has only a few counts. This chain connects TRBV20-1 to TRBJ2-3; D perhaps matches TRBD2 (5 bases). The CDR3 loop spans 13 amino acids. Germline lookup yields CDR1 DFQATT and CDR2 SNEGSKA (reference sequence). Trimming shortened V by 6 bases and J by 1 base, and 11 bases separated the two germline ends. CDR3 nucleotide sequence: TGCAGTGCGGTGGACTCACGCACAGATACGCAGTATTTT. The encoded protein is CSAVDSRTDTQYF.

The table lists this clonotype with a few counts. This chain joins TRBV24-1 and TRBJ2-7; D is unresolved. From germline, CDR1 is KGHDR and CDR2 SFDVKD. V lost 4 bases and J lost 0, with 6 bases in between. The CDR3 contains 13 residues. CDR3 residues: CATSDPVSYEQYF. The CDR3 bases are TGTGCCACCAGTGACCCCGTCTCCTACGAGCAGTACTTC.

This clonotype has more than one count but fewer than ten. The chain is built from TRBV4-2 and TRBJ2-1; a weak D match, TRBD2 (6 bases). The CDR3 contains 16 residues. Trimming stripped 0 bases from V and 2 bases from J, with 11 bases between. Germline V CDR1 and CDR2: LGHNA, YNFKEQ. The CDR3 nucleotides are TGTGCCAGCAGCCAAGATTGGGGCGGGGCCTACAATGAGCAGTTCTTC. Protein sequence: CASSQDWGGAYNEQFF.

The chain has TRBV20-1 and TRBJ1-3; 8 bases line up with TRBD1. Germline V gene data show CDR1 as DFQATT and CDR2 as SNEGSKA (reference sequence). The CDR3 is 15 amino acids. With 5 bases clipped from V and 1 base from J, the junction kept 7 bases outside the gene matches. DNA for the CDR3: TGCAGTGCTCGCAAGGGGACAGGATCTGGAAACACCATATATTTT. Translating gives CSARKGTGSGNTIYF.

The V and J genes are TRBV24-1 and TRBJ2-1, with TRBD2 identical over 12 bases. Germline V CDR1 and CDR2: KGHDR, SFDVKD. J was trimmed by 8 bases and V by 4 bases; bases with no gene match: 5. This CDR3 region has 15 residues. CDR3 nucleotide sequence: TGTGCCACCAGTGAGAGACTAGCGGGGGTGGATGAGCAGTTCTTC. Its translation is CATSERLAGVDEQFF.

In this sample, this clonotype turned up a few times. The gene calls are TRBV5-1 and TRBJ1-2; 7 bases map to TRBD1. The length of the CDR3 is 15 residues. The J segment lost 1 base and the V segment lost 2 bases, leaving 5 bases of the junction unmatched. The germline CDR1 and CDR2 sequences are SGHRS and YFSETQ. CDR3: CASSFGTADNYGYTF. DNA for the CDR3: TGCGCCAGCAGCTTTGGGACAGCCGATAACTATGGCTACACCTTC.

CDR3 bases: TGTGCCAGCAGCTTAGCGCTACGGGAGACCCAGTACTTC. Protein: CASSLALRETQYF. This chain uses TRBV7-6 with TRBJ2-5; D unclear. The CDR3 covers 13 residues. Looked up from germline, CDR1 is SGHVS and CDR2 is FNYEAQ. The V end was cut by 0 bases, the J end by 5 bases, with 7 bases between. Using reference TRBV7-6 and TRBJ2-5 for the parts outside the CDR3, the full variable domain is GAGVSQSPRYKVTKRGQDVALRCDPISGHVSLYWYRQALGQGPEFLTYFNYEAQQDKSGLPNDRFSAERPEGSISTLTIQRTEQRDSAMYRCASSLALRETQYFGPGTRLLVL.

The rearrangement uses TRBV4-1 and TRBJ1-3; 9 nucleotides agree with TRBD1. J lost 2 bases, V lost 3 bases, and 2 bases had no gene match. The CDR3 loop spans 15 amino acids. CDR1 is MGHRA and CDR2 is YSYEKL in the germline V gene. The CDR3 sequence is CASSQGTGTGNTIYF. In DNA, the CDR3 is TGCGCCAGCAGCCAGGGGACAGGGACTGGAAACACCATATATTTT.

The chain joins TRBV29-1 to TRBJ2-3, with TRBD2 matching 9 bases. This CDR3 spans 14 amino acids. Germline-derived CDR1 and CDR2 are SQVTM and ANQGSEA. V was pared by 7 bases and J by 3 bases, with 8 bases of the junction left unmatched. The CDR3 DNA follows: TGCAGCGCCGGGACTAGCAGAAGTACAGATACGCAGTATTTT. Encoded protein: CSAGTSRSTDTQYF.

The genes are TRBV30 and TRBJ2-3; the D gene is possibly TRBD1 (6 bases). The CDR3 totals 16 residues. V was clipped by 2 bases and J by 5 bases, with 20 bases between them. CDR1 and CDR2 from the germline V gene are GTSNPN and SVGIG (reference sequence). This chain's CDR3 is CAWSPLRGLGGDTQYF. DNA of the CDR3: TGTGCCTGGAGTCCCCTCAGGGGCTTAGGGGGAGATACGCAGTATTTT.

This clonotype was observed a few times. J is TRBJ2-5 and V is TRBV4-2, with TRBD2 as a possible D gene (5 bases). V lost 3 bases and J lost 11, with 19 bases in between. This CDR3 contains 14 residues. The germline gives CDR1 LGHNA, CDR2 YNFKEQ. The CDR3 region is CASSQRALLNEQYF. The CDR3 DNA follows: TGTGCCAGCAGCCAGAGGGCCTTACTAAATGAGCAGTACTTC.

The chain recombines TRBV3-1 with TRBJ2-1, with D perhaps being TRBD1 or TRBD2 (5 bases each). The end of the DNA fits TRBJ2-7 better, so the J call may be wrong. The CDR3 loop spans 14 amino acids. Germline assignment: CDR1 LGHDT and CDR2 YNNKEL (reference sequence). Here the CDR3 DNA reads TGTGCCAGCAGCCCACCGGGACCTCCTAATGAGCAGTACTTC. This translates into CASSPPGPPNEQYF.

The rearrangement links TRBV12-3 or TRBV12-4 to TRBJ1-5, with D uncertain. Trimming left V 1 base short and J 8 bases short, with 6 bases between. This CDR3 contains 12 residues. This CDR3 is CASSLERKPQHF. The CDR3 nucleotides are TGTGCCAGCAGTTTAGAGAGGAAGCCCCAGCATTTT.

On this clonotype: An end of the junction does not agree with germline; a read error may underlie this. V usage is TRBV7-4 and J usage is TRBJ2-3; 10 positions agree with TRBD1. From germline, CDR1 is SGHVT and CDR2 SQSDAQ. CDR3 length: 17 residues. The CDR3 spells CASSLDEEGQGTDTQYF. CDR3 in DNA: TGTGCCAGCAGCTTAGATGAGGAGGGACAGGGGACAGACACGCAGTATTTT.